The source of this TCR beta chain is a study of cytomegalovirus exposure and HLA in healthy donors. As concerns this clone: Its specificity is unknown. At the DNA level, this CDR3 is encoded by other sequences in the same sample as well.

This CDR3 is built from 15 residues. Germline assignment: CDR1 MDHEN and CDR2 SYDVKM. Trimming left V 1 base short and J 0 bases short, with 7 bases between. Whereas donors were nominally healthy upon sampling, unrecorded immune exposures were probable. The PCR made use of 60 Vbeta and 13 Jbeta primers. The protocol was immunoSEQ multiplex PCR, while the TCRdb copy is restricted to in-frame clones and leaves out a portion. Counted here are around 140,000 clones, roughly four fifths occurring once; the ten biggest clones make up roughly 3.1%. Notes on the study in general: Trimming of TCR beta V- and J-genes showed a link, identified in a later analysis, to a missense DCLRE1C variant. Most CMV-associated TCR beta chains were later found to appear HLA-restricted.

The sequence derives from a man in his late teens or twenties in good health and CMV-seropositive. This chain uses TRBV28 with TRBJ2-1; TRBD2 might be the D (6 bases). Sequences were obtained from PBMCs. The CDR3 reads CASSLSGSSYNEQFF. The CDR3 DNA reads TGTGCCAGCAGTTTATCCGGGAGCTCCTACAATGAGCAGTTCTTC.